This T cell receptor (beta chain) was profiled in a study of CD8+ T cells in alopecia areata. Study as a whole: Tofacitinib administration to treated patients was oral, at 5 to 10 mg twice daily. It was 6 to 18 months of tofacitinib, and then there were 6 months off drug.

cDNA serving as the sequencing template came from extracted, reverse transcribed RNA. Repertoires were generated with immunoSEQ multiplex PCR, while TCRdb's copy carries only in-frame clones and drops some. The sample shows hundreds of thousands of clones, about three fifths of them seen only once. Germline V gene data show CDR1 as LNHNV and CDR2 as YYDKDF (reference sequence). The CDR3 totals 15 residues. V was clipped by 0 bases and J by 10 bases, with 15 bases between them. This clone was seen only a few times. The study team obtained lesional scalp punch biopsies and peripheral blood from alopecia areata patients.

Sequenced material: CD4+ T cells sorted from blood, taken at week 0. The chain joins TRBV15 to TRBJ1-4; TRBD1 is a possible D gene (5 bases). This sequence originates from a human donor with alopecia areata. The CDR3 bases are TGTGCCACCAGCAGAGACCTTCAGTTGGGGGGAAAACTGTTTTTT. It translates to CATSRDLQLGGKLFF. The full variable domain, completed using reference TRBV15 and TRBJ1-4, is DAMVIQNPRYQVTQFGKPVTLSCSQTLNHNVMYWYQQKSSQAPKLLFHYYDKDFNNEADTPDNFQSRRPNTSFCFLDIRSPGLGDTAMYLCATSRDLQLGGKLFFGSGTQLSVL.